Below, one T cell receptor (beta chain) is given with its context. This clone has a handful of counts. This clone's antigen is unknown. No much larger clone exists at a distance of one base, and base qualities are not known. The immunoSEQ Assay, a bias-controlled multiplex PCR, was used to amplify TCRbeta CDR3 regions from genomic DNA. Per the original workflow: The number of nucleated cells in each sample was estimated from the amplification of reference gene primers within the assay. Sequence reads were collapsed and filtered to measure the absolute abundance of every unique TCRbeta CDR3 rearrangement. For each sample, productive Simpson clonality was calculated as the square root of Simpson's diversity index across productive rearrangements. TCRdb holds this immuneACCESS table with in-frame rearrangements only. Some clones are missing; in checked studies, unresolved V genes explain under half, and the rest has no known cause. D and trimming come from the DNA, and the V and J calls and clone size come from that table. This sample gives about 140,000 clones in total; approximately 84% of them show up just once. The ten largest account for about 8% of the sample.

Taken from the germline V gene, the CDR1 and CDR2 loops are SGHTA and FQGNSA. V and J lose 3 bases and 6 bases, and a span of 14 bases separates them. The CDR3, cysteine through phenylalanine, is 14 amino acids long. This entry keeps only the CDR3 DNA: 42 bases, framed from base 1. The record originates from a study of blood T cell repertoires in COVID-19 (dated by TCRdb to about 2020). With respect to the entire study: Samples covering the acute and convalescent phases of COVID-19 were provided by collaborators in the United States, Italy and Spain. The prospective study material was composed of cDNA or gDNA derived from T cells, B-cell-depleted T cells, or PBMCs. A de-identified subject ID, COVID-19 status, age in years and sex were almost always included in the sample metadata. The dataset comprised deeply sampled blood TCRbeta repertoires from subjects exposed to, actively infected with, or recovered from COVID-19. Where HLA class I and class II types were available, the types were taken from metadata supplied by the sample provider, not from assay-based typing. The samples were drawn from the first 160 participants of the ongoing ImmuneRACE study and from over a thousand subjects provided by 6 global collaborators. A freely available public database, intended as a resource for researchers studying the immune response to SARS-CoV-2, is where the repertoires were released.

Whole blood was collected in K2EDTA tubes by collaborating institutions according to the institutions' own protocols. For TCRbeta analysis, collaborators shipped samples as frozen whole blood, isolated PBMCs, or DNA extracted from either of those sample types. General findings and caveats noted by the study authors: The quantity of clinical and demographic metadata differed by source and by participant and was supplied without curation.

In this chain, TRBV7-2 is recombined with TRBJ2-5; the D segment could be TRBD2, given 5 matching bases. Input material: peripheral blood. The sequence was collected from a human donor in a cohort sampled during active COVID-19. The CDR3 here reads CASSFRGTEKTQYF. The nucleotides read TGTGCCAGCAGCTTCCGGGGTACTGAGAAGACCCAGTACTTC.